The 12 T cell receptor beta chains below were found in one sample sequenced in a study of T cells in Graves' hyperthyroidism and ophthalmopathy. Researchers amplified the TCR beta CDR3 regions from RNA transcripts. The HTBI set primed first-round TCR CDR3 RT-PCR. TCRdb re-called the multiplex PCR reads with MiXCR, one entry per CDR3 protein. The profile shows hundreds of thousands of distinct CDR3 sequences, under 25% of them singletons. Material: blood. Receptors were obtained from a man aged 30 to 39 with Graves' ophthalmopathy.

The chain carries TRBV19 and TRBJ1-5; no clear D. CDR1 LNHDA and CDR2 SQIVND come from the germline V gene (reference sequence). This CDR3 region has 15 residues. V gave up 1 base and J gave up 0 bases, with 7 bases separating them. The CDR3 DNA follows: TGTGCCAGTAGTATAGGTCAGTCTAGCAATCAGCCCCAGCATTTT. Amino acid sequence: CASSIGQSSNQPQHF. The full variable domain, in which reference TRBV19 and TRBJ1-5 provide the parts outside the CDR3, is DGGITQSPKYLFRKEGQNVTLSCEQNLNHDAMYWYRQDPGQGLRLIYYSQIVNDFQKGDIAEGYSVSREKKESFPLTVTSAQKNPTAFYLCASSIGQSSNQPQHFGDGTRLSIL.

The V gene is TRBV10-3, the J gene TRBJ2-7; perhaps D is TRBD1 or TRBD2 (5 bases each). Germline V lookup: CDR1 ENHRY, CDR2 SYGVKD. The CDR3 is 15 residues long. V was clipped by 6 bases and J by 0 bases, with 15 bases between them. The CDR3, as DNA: TGTGCCATCAGAACAATAGTGGGGGACTCCTACGAGCAGTACTTC. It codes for CAIRTIVGDSYEQYF.

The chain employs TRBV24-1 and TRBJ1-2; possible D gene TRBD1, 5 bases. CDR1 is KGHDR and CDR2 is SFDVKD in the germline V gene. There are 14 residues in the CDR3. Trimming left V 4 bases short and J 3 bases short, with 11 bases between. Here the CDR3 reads CATSEGPTDYGYTF. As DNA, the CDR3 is TGTGCCACCAGTGAGGGGCCGACGGACTATGGCTACACCTTC.

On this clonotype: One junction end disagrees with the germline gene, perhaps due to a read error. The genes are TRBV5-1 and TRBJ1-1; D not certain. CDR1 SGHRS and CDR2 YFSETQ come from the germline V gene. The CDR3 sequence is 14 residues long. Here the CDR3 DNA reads TGTGCCAGCAGAGTTCAGGTTTTGGCCACTGAAGCTTTCTTT. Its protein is CASRVQVLATEAFF.

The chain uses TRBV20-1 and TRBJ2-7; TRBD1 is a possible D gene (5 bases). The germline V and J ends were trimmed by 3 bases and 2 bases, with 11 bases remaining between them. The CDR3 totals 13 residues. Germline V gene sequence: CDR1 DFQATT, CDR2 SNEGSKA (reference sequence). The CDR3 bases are TGCAGTGCTAGGCCCCAGGGCCCCTACGAGCAGTACTTC. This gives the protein CSARPQGPYEQYF.

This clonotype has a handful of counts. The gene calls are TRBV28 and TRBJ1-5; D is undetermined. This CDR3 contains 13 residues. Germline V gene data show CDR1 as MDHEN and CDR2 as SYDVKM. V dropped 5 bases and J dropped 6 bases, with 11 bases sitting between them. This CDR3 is CASSKMPRQPQHF. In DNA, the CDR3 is TGTGCCAGCAGTAAAATGCCTCGTCAGCCCCAGCATTTT.

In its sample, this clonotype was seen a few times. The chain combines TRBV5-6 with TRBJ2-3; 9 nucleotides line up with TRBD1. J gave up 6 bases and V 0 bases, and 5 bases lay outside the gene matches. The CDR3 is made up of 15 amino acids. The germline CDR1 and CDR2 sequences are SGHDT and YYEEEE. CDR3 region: CASSLAGTGRDTQYF. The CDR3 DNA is TGTGCCAGCAGCTTGGCCGGGACAGGGAGGGATACGCAGTATTTT.

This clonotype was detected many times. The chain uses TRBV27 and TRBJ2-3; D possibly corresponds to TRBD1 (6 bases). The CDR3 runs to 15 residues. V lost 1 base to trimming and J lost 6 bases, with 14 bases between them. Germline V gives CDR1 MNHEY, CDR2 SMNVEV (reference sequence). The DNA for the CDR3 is TGTGCCAGCAGTTTATTGGGACATTCACCCGATACGCAGTATTTT. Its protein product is CASSLLGHSPDTQYF.

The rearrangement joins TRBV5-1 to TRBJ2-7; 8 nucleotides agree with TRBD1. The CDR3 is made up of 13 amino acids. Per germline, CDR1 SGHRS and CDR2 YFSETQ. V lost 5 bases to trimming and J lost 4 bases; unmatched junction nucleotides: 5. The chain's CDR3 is CASRQGVAYEQYF. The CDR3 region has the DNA TGCGCCAGCAGACAGGGGGTCGCATACGAGCAGTACTTC.

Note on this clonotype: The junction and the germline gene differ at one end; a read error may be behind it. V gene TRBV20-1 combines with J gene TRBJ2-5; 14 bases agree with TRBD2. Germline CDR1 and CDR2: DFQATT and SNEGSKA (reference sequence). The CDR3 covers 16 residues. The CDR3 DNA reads TGCAGTGTTAGAGCGGGGACTAGCGGGAGACATGAGACCCAGTACTTC. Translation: CSVRAGTSGRHETQYF.

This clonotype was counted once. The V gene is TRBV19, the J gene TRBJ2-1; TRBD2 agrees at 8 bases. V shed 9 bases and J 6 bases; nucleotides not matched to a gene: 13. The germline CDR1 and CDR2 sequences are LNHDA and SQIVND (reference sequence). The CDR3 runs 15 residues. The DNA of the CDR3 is TGTGCCAGCCGGGGGGGTAGCGGGGAAAGCAATGAGCAGTTCTTC. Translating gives CASRGGSGESNEQFF.

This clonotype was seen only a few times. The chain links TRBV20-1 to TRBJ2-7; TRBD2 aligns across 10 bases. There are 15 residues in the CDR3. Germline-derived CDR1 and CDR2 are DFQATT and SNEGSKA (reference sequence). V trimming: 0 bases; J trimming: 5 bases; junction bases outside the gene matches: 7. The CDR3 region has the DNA TGCAGTGCTAGAGATTCGACTAGCGGGTGGGACGAGCAGTACTTC. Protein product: CSARDSTSGWDEQYF.